One sample yielded the 5 T cell receptor beta chains listed below, sequenced in a study of human T cells and chemical hapten exposure. Stated time point: patch test 2, 6 weeks after DPC sensitization. The treatment denotes: therapeutic diphenylcyclopropenone sensitization with weekly scalp DPC. TCRdb re-called the RACE reads with MiXCR, one entry per CDR3 protein. The repertoire holds about 26,000 distinct CDR3 sequences, roughly a tenth seen once, with 6.6% in the top ten. Sequenced here: whole blood, sampled in connection with sensitization to the hapten diphenylcyclopropenone (DPC). The receptors were gathered from a man aged 30 to 45 with alopecia areata. Some clones in this sample may be carry-over from other donors' samples.

This clonotype was detected ten times or more. The rearrangement joins TRBV29-1 to TRBJ1-1; the D gene is possibly TRBD1 (5 bases). Germline V gene lookup returns CDR1 SQVTM and CDR2 ANQGSEA. The CDR3 is made up of 13 amino acids. Trimming shortened V by 4 bases and J by 3 bases, and 12 bases separated the two germline ends. In nucleotides, the CDR3 is TGCAGCGTTGCTTGGGGGATTGACACTGAAGCTTTCTTT. Translation: CSVAWGIDTEAFF.

The chain links TRBV19 to TRBJ2-5, with 9 positions matching TRBD1. Germline values: CDR1 LNHDA, CDR2 SQIVND (reference sequence). After removal of 6 bases from V and 5 bases from J, the junction contained 7 bases not matched to a gene. The CDR3 length is 14 residues. Here the CDR3 DNA reads TGTGCCAGTAGCCCGGACAGGGGCCGGGAGACCCAGTACTTC. This encodes CASSPDRGRETQYF.

This clonotype has just a few counts. V is TRBV7-2 and J is TRBJ2-5, with 13 nucleotides matching TRBD2. The V gene end was trimmed by 1 base and the J gene end by 7 bases; junction bases not matched to a gene: 3. There are 15 residues in the CDR3. Germline assignment: CDR1 SGHTA and CDR2 FQGNSA. DNA for the CDR3: TGTGCCAGCAGCTTAGTTAGACTAGCGGGAGGGACCCAGTACTTC. Translation: CASSLVRLAGGTQYF.

Only a few counts were recorded for this clonotype. The chain is built from TRBV20-1 and TRBJ2-1; 9 bases map to TRBD2. This CDR3 has 14 residues. Germline lookup yields CDR1 DFQATT and CDR2 SNEGSKA (reference sequence). The CDR3 loop is CSYAAGGSSNEQFF. CDR3 nucleotides: TGCAGCTATGCAGCGGGGGGATCTTCCAATGAGCAGTTCTTC.

This clonotype showed up many times. The rearrangement uses TRBV4-3 and TRBJ2-1, with 7 bases aligning to TRBD1. Germline CDR1 reads LGHNA; CDR2 reads YSLEER. The CDR3 totals 18 residues. J lost 0 bases, V lost 1 base, and 9 bases had no gene match. The CDR3 reads CASSQGRGGLSSYNEQFF. CDR3 in DNA: TGCGCCAGCAGCCAAGGTAGAGGGGGCCTTAGCTCCTACAATGAGCAGTTCTTC.